This entry lists 31 T cell receptor beta chains sequenced from one sample in a study of graft-versus-host responses after intestinal transplantation. Repertoires were generated with immunoSEQ multiplex PCR, while TCRdb's copy carries only in-frame clones and drops some. The table has more than 20,000 clones, about 88% seen once; the top ten hold less than 6.5%. Sequenced here: PBMCs, sampled about 63 days after intestinal transplantation. These receptors all come from a human patient who received an intestinal transplant, so some T cells may come from the graft donor.

This clone occurred once. The J gene is TRBJ2-2, the V gene TRBV4-3; D may be TRBD2 (6 bases). Germline CDR1 is LGHNA and CDR2 is YSLEER. The CDR3 extends over 16 amino acids. Trimming pared 0 bases from V and 8 bases from J, leaving 16 bases between. DNA for the CDR3: TGCGCCAGCAGCCAAGAAACTAGCCCCACCTTTGGGGAGCTGTTTTTT. Its protein is CASSQETSPTFGELFF.

The chain couples TRBV27 to TRBJ2-3; the D is unclear. The germline V gene encodes CDR1 MNHEY and CDR2 SMNVEV (reference sequence). CDR3 length: 15 amino acids. V dropped 6 bases and J dropped 0 bases, with 13 bases sitting between them. CDR3 bases: TGTGCCAGCAGCCCAACACCCCTTAGCACAGATACGCAGTATTTT. Its translation is CASSPTPLSTDTQYF.

This clone was observed once. The genes are TRBV28 and TRBJ1-6, with unresolved D. This CDR3 contains 12 residues. Germline lookup yields CDR1 MDHEN and CDR2 SYDVKM. V lost 5 bases to trimming and J lost 8 bases, with 7 bases between them. The CDR3 loop is CASSPGYSPLHF. The CDR3 DNA follows: TGTGCCAGCAGTCCCGGATATTCACCCCTCCACTTT.

This chain connects TRBV15 to TRBJ2-7; D is unclear. V dropped 0 bases and J dropped 0 bases, with 9 bases sitting between them. CDR1 is LNHNV and CDR2 is YYDKDF in the germline V gene (reference sequence). The CDR3 is 15 residues long. This chain's CDR3 is CATSRDPSVSYEQYF. CDR3 nucleotides: TGTGCCACCAGCAGAGATCCCAGCGTCTCCTACGAGCAGTACTTC.

This clone was detected only a few times. The chain carries TRBV6-6 and TRBJ2-3, with D tentatively TRBD1 (6 bases). Germline V CDR1 and CDR2: MNHNY, SVGAGI (reference sequence). The CDR3 has 13 amino acids. The V end lost 5 bases, the J end lost 5 bases, and 11 bases lay between the germline ends. CDR3 loop: CASSGIQGDTQYF. DNA for the CDR3: TGTGCCAGCAGTGGGATACAGGGAGATACGCAGTATTTT.

The CDR3 sequence is CASSAHPGVSSYNEQFF. The CDR3 coding sequence is TGTGCCAGCAGCGCTCACCCCGGGGTGAGCTCCTACAATGAGCAGTTCTTC. The rearrangement joins TRBV9 to TRBJ2-1; D is possibly TRBD2 (5 bases). V lost 3 bases, J lost 0 bases, and 16 bases lay in between. The CDR3 contains 17 residues. Looked up from germline, CDR1 is SGDLS and CDR2 is YYNGEE.

CDR3 nucleotide sequence: TGTGCCACCAGCACCGAGACAGAGAACACTGAAGCTTTCTTT. Translating gives CATSTETENTEAFF. The V call is TRBV15, the J call TRBJ1-1; perhaps TRBD1 as D (5 bases). V was cut by 4 bases and J by 1 base, with 10 bases left in between. CDR1 LNHNV and CDR2 YYDKDF come from the germline V gene (reference sequence). The CDR3 loop spans 14 amino acids.

The chain is built from TRBV27 and TRBJ2-7, with 10 bases that match TRBD1. Germline CDR1 MNHEY, CDR2 SMNVEV (reference sequence). V dropped 3 bases and J dropped 4; count of bases not matched to a gene: 12. This CDR3 is built from 17 residues. The CDR3 nucleotides are TGTGCCAGCAGTTTTTCCCGGCCGGGACAGGGGCCTTACGAGCAGTACTTC. Its translation: CASSFSRPGQGPYEQYF.

This clone occurred once. This chain connects TRBV4-3 to TRBJ2-3; D tentatively fits TRBD1 or TRBD2 (5 bases each). The CDR3 has 15 residues. The ends were cut back, 4 bases at V and 4 bases at J, with 15 bases in the middle. From germline, CDR1 is LGHNA and CDR2 YSLEER. CDR3 amino acids: CASSPRAGQADTQYF. CDR3 coding DNA: TGCGCCAGCAGCCCGAGGGCAGGGCAGGCAGATACGCAGTATTTT.

The chain is built from TRBV14 and TRBJ2-2, with D uncertain. Germline V lookup: CDR1 SGHDN, CDR2 FVKESK. The CDR3 is 12 amino acids. V was pared by 5 bases and J by 4 bases, with 5 bases between. The CDR3 here is CASSESTGELFF. DNA for the CDR3: TGTGCCAGCAGCGAGAGCACCGGGGAGCTGTTTTTT.

The chain employs TRBV11-2 and TRBJ1-2; the match to TRBD1 covers 7 bases. J lost 7 bases, V lost 1 base, and 3 bases had no gene match. The V gene's germline CDR1 is SGHAT and CDR2 FQNNGV. CDR3 length: 13 residues. CDR3 nucleotides: TGTGCCAGCAGCTTAGGGACAGGTTTTGGCTACACCTTC. Its protein is CASSLGTGFGYTF.

The genes are TRBV13 and TRBJ2-7; a possible D gene is TRBD1 (5 bases). Germline CDR1 is PRHDT and CDR2 is FYEKMQ (reference sequence). The CDR3 contains 13 residues. Trimming cost V 5 bases and J 5 bases, with 13 bases left between them. CDR3 residues: CASSLREENEQYF. The CDR3 DNA reads TGTGCCAGCAGCCTCAGGGAAGAGAACGAGCAGTACTTC.

The chain uses TRBV6-4 and TRBJ2-1; TRBD2 matches at 10 bases. Trimming cost V 3 bases and J 5 bases; bases outside gene matches: 4. In germline, CDR1 is MRHNA, CDR2 SNTAGT. The CDR3 covers 15 residues. As DNA, the CDR3 is TGTGCCAGCAGTGAAGCAGCGGGGGGGAACAATGAGCAGTTCTTC. It encodes CASSEAAGGNNEQFF.

The chain couples TRBV9 to TRBJ1-2, with unresolved D. The germline CDR1 and CDR2 sequences are SGDLS and YYNGEE. This CDR3 spans 14 amino acids. V was clipped by 2 bases and J by 0 bases, with 8 bases between them. This CDR3 reads CASSVGVSNYGYTF. The DNA for the CDR3 is TGTGCCAGCAGCGTCGGGGTCTCTAACTATGGCTACACCTTC. Full variable domain (remainder filled in from reference TRBV9 and TRBJ1-2): DSGVTQTPKHLITATGQRVTLRCSPRSGDLSVYWYQQSLDQGLQFLIQYYNGEERAKGNILERFSAQQFPDLHSELNLSSLELGDSALYFCASSVGVSNYGYTFGSGTRLTVV.

The chain has TRBV6-6 and TRBJ1-5; tentative D call: TRBD1 (6 bases). Germline V gene lookup returns CDR1 MNHNY and CDR2 SVGAGI (reference sequence). Trimming removed 2 bases at V and 6 bases at J, with 14 bases between. The CDR3 totals 15 residues. In DNA form, the CDR3 reads TGTGCCAGCAGTTACGATTCGTGGGGGGCTCAGCCCCAGCATTTT. It codes for CASSYDSWGAQPQHF.

This clone was observed once. CDR3 DNA: TGCGCCAGCAGCCAAGATTGGAAGGGGATCACTGAAGCTTTCTTT. Its protein product is CASSQDWKGITEAFF. The V call is TRBV4-3, the J call TRBJ1-1, with TRBD1 as a possible D gene (5 bases). Germline V gene data show CDR1 as LGHNA and CDR2 as YSLEER. This CDR3 comprises 15 residues. Trimming cost V 0 bases and J 4 bases, with 12 bases left between them.

This clone was seen a handful of times. The chain recombines TRBV4-3 with TRBJ1-4; D is ambiguous. Trimming removed 2 bases from V and 8 bases from J, with 9 bases in between. This CDR3 contains 13 residues. The V gene's germline CDR1 is LGHNA and CDR2 YSLEER. The CDR3, as DNA: TGCGCCAGCAGCCAAACCAATCGGGAAAAACTGTTTTTT. Translated: CASSQTNREKLFF.

The chain joins TRBV19 to TRBJ1-6, with unresolved D. The CDR3 length is 12 residues. The germline V and J ends were trimmed by 8 bases and 13 bases, with 15 bases remaining between them. CDR1 and CDR2 from the germline V gene are LNHDA and SQIVND (reference sequence). The CDR3 is CASGKVGRPLHF. The CDR3 region has the DNA TGTGCCAGTGGGAAGGTAGGCCGGCCCCTCCACTTT.

The sample holds one count of this clone. Here the CDR3 reads CASSPDRDQPQHF. CDR3 nucleotides: TGTGCCAGCAGTCCGGACAGGGATCAGCCCCAGCATTTT. This rearrangement joins TRBV7-8 to TRBJ1-5; TRBD1 matches at 8 bases. Germline CDR1 reads SGHVS; CDR2 reads FQNEAQ. V gave up 6 bases and J gave up 5 bases; unmatched junction bases: 3. This CDR3 spans 13 amino acids.

The rearrangement links TRBV4-3 to TRBJ2-2; D gene unclear. V lost 1 base and J 3 bases, leaving 6 bases between the germline ends. Per the germline V gene, CDR1 is LGHNA and CDR2 is YSLEER. The CDR3 has 14 amino acids. DNA for the CDR3: TGCGCCAGCAGCCAAGTTGGGGACACCGGGGAGCTGTTTTTT. Residues: CASSQVGDTGELFF.

This chain connects TRBV11-2 to TRBJ2-3, with D unclear. This CDR3 spans 17 amino acids. Germline CDR1 and CDR2: SGHAT and FQNNGV. Trimming took 0 bases from V and 0 from J, leaving 13 bases between them. The CDR3 bases are TGTGCCAGCAGCTTAGATCCGGGTAGGCAGAGCACAGATACGCAGTATTTT. Translating gives CASSLDPGRQSTDTQYF.

This clone has more than one count but fewer than ten. The chain is built from TRBV5-4 and TRBJ2-6; D not resolved. CDR3 size: 18 residues. V shed 2 bases and J shed 0 bases, with 15 bases lying between them. The germline V gene encodes CDR1 SGHNT and CDR2 YYREEE (reference sequence). The CDR3 region is CASSFLTEASSGANVLTF. CDR3 nucleotide sequence: TGTGCCAGCAGCTTCTTGACCGAAGCTAGCTCTGGGGCCAACGTCCTGACTTTC.

V usage is TRBV6-5 and J usage is TRBJ1-1; 7 bases line up with TRBD1. With V trimmed by 6 bases and J by 4 bases, 5 bases remained unmatched. The CDR3 sequence is 13 residues long. The germline V gene encodes CDR1 MNHEY and CDR2 SVGAGI. CDR3 DNA sequence: TGTGCCAGCAGCGCCGACAGGGCCACTGAAGCTTTCTTT. This encodes CASSADRATEAFF.

The chain joins TRBV7-2 to TRBJ2-4; 7 bases align to TRBD1. CDR3 size: 16 residues. Trimming cost V 2 bases and J 0 bases; bases outside gene matches: 4. The germline gives CDR1 SGHTA, CDR2 FQGNSA. CDR3 sequence: CASSLSGTVAKNIQYF. In DNA form, the CDR3 reads TGTGCCAGCAGCTTATCCGGGACAGTAGCCAAAAACATTCAGTACTTC.

The V gene is TRBV6-1, the J gene TRBJ2-7, with D uncertain. The CDR3 covers 14 residues. Germline V gene lookup returns CDR1 MNHNS and CDR2 SASEGT. V lost 3 bases and J lost 5, with 14 bases in between. The chain's CDR3 is CASSEVSGLNEQYF. In DNA form, the CDR3 reads TGTGCCAGCAGTGAGGTCTCTGGGCTGAACGAGCAGTACTTC.

The rearrangement joins TRBV30 to TRBJ2-7; D uncertain. This CDR3 has 13 amino acids. The germline V gene has CDR1 GTSNPN and CDR2 SVGIG (reference sequence). V lost 1 base and J 4 bases, leaving 11 bases between the germline ends. This CDR3 reads CAWSAGIGYEQYF. The CDR3 nucleotides read TGTGCCTGGAGTGCGGGTATTGGGTACGAGCAGTACTTC.

This clone was seen only once. V usage is TRBV15 and J usage is TRBJ2-6; 9 bases agree with TRBD1. Trimming removed 8 bases from V and 4 bases from J; junction bases left unmatched: 6. Germline V gene sequence: CDR1 LNHNV, CDR2 YYDKDF (reference sequence). The CDR3 runs to 15 residues. CDR3 residues: CATQQGAGGANVLTF. The CDR3 DNA follows: TGTGCCACCCAACAGGGGGCGGGCGGGGCCAACGTCCTGACTTTC.

The CDR3 nucleotides read TGTGCCAGCAGAGCAGGGGCCAATGGCTACACCTTC. Amino acids: CASRAGANGYTF. The J gene is TRBJ1-2, the V gene TRBV27; D may be TRBD1 (6 bases). Trimming took off 6 bases at V and 6 bases at J, with 11 bases between the two ends. The CDR3 spans 12 residues. The germline gives CDR1 MNHEY, CDR2 SMNVEV (reference sequence).

J is TRBJ2-7 and V is TRBV5-6, with 10 bases fitting TRBD2. This CDR3 comprises 16 residues. V gave up 0 bases and J gave up 4 bases; unmatched junction bases: 7. Germline CDR1 reads SGHDT; CDR2 reads YYEEEE. The CDR3 region has the DNA TGTGCCAGCAGCTTGGAACTAGCGGGGATTATTTACGAGCAGTACTTC. Its protein product is CASSLELAGIIYEQYF.

This rearrangement joins TRBV27 to TRBJ2-7; D remains unclear. Between the trimmed V and J ends, which lost 3 bases and 5 bases, there was a span of 23 bases. The length of the CDR3 is 17 residues. Per the germline V gene, CDR1 is MNHEY and CDR2 is SMNVEV (reference sequence). This chain's CDR3 is CASSFTTPLSRAHEQYF. CDR3 coding DNA: TGTGCCAGCAGTTTTACTACCCCGCTATCCCGGGCTCACGAGCAGTACTTC.

V and J are TRBV6-6 and TRBJ1-5; 10 bases line up with TRBD1. The CDR3 contains 15 residues. CDR1 is MNHNY and CDR2 is SVGAGI in the germline V gene (reference sequence). V trimming: 6 bases; J trimming: 5 bases; junction bases outside the gene matches: 7. The CDR3 region has the DNA TGTGCCAGCAGACCCAGACAGGGGGCGGATCAGCCCCAGCATTTT. This encodes CASRPRQGADQPQHF.